These 23 T cell receptor beta chains were all obtained from the same sample, sequenced in a study of PD-1 blockade in mismatch repair-deficient tumors. Time point: roughly 9-day in vitro stimulation with candidate neoantigen peptide 3. Their target antigens are unknown. The assay was immunoSEQ multiplex PCR, and TCRdb's table has in-frame clones only and misses some. The table shows some 10,000 clones, with 80% to 95% occurring only once. The input for sequencing was cells cultured in vitro, taken from a patient treated with pembrolizumab. The source is an adult with mismatch repair-deficient cancer.

DNA of the CDR3: TGTGCCAGCAGTTTTCGGACTAGCGGGAGGGTCTGGGAGCAGTTCTTC. Amino acid sequence: CASSFRTSGRVWEQFF. This sequence joins TRBV27 and TRBJ2-1; 15 positions agree with TRBD2. Trimming cost V 3 bases and J 10 bases; bases outside gene matches: 7. From germline, CDR1 is MNHEY and CDR2 SMNVEV (reference sequence). This CDR3 comprises 16 residues.

The gene calls are TRBV5-4 and TRBJ1-4, with TRBD1 as a possible D gene (6 bases). Germline CDR1 reads SGHNT; CDR2 reads YYREEE (reference sequence). Trimming took off 4 bases at V and 6 bases at J, with 16 bases between the two ends. The CDR3 has 15 amino acids. The CDR3 DNA reads TGTGCCAGCAGCCGTGCCAGCCCAGGGGATGAAAAACTGTTTTTT. This translates into CASSRASPGDEKLFF.

The chain recombines TRBV11-3 with TRBJ2-7; TRBD1 matches at 7 bases. The germline gives CDR1 SGHNT, CDR2 YENEEA. The CDR3 is made up of 14 amino acids. J lost 3 bases, V lost 7 bases, and 9 bases had no gene match. This CDR3 is CASTPGTESYEQYF. The CDR3 nucleotides read TGTGCCAGCACCCCCGGGACAGAGAGCTACGAGCAGTACTTC.

The rearrangement links TRBV7-3 to TRBJ2-7; weak D call: TRBD1 (5 bases). The germline V gene encodes CDR1 SGHTA and CDR2 FQGTGA. V was pared by 2 bases and J by 4 bases, with 15 bases between. CDR3 length: 15 amino acids. The CDR3 DNA sequence: TGTGCCAGCAGCTTACAAGGGGCTGGTCGGTACGAGCAGTACTTC. Translation gives CASSLQGAGRYEQYF. Based on the CDR3 plus reference TRBV7-3 and TRBJ2-7, the full variable domain is GAGVSQTPSNKVTEKGKYVELRCDPISGHTALYWYRQSLGQGPEFLIYFQGTGAADDSGLPNDRFFAVRPEGSVSTLKIQRTERGDSAVYLCASSLQGAGRYEQYFGPGTRLTVT.

The rearrangement links TRBV21-1 to TRBJ1-2; the table's TRBD1 call for D was not verified on the DNA. TRBV21-1 is annotated as a pseudogene. CDR3 length: 15 amino acids. The CDR3 spells CASSKPTGGVYGYTF. As DNA, the CDR3 is TGTGCCAGCAGCAAACCGACAGGGGGCGTCTATGGCTACACCTTC.

The genes are TRBV9 and TRBJ2-1; TRBD1 matches at 7 bases. The CDR3 has 16 residues. The J segment lost 2 bases and the V segment lost 3 bases, leaving 8 bases of the junction unmatched. The germline V gene has CDR1 SGDLS and CDR2 YYNGEE. CDR3 amino acids: CASSGGTAATYNEQFF. The CDR3 DNA follows: TGTGCCAGCAGCGGGGGGACAGCCGCTACCTACAATGAGCAGTTCTTC.

This chain uses TRBV9 with TRBJ2-3, with a weak D call TRBD2 (5 bases). Trimming removed 5 bases from V and 5 bases from J, with 12 bases in between. Per germline, CDR1 SGDLS and CDR2 YYNGEE. The CDR3 covers 13 residues. The CDR3 nucleotides are TGTGCCAGCAGTAGGACTTGGATAGATACGCAGTATTTT. This gives the protein CASSRTWIDTQYF.

V and J are TRBV27 and TRBJ2-2; unclear D gene. This CDR3 spans 14 amino acids. Trimming removed 3 bases at V and 4 bases at J, with 9 bases between. The V gene's germline CDR1 is MNHEY and CDR2 SMNVEV (reference sequence). The CDR3, as DNA: TGTGCCAGCAGTTTTGCAGCCCTCACCGGGGAGCTGTTTTTT. Its translation: CASSFAALTGELFF.

The chain has TRBV6-5 and TRBJ2-2, with a possible D match to TRBD2 (7 bases). Germline values: CDR1 MNHEY, CDR2 SVGAGI. V gave up 2 bases and J gave up 5 bases, with 15 bases separating them. CDR3 size: 16 residues. The CDR3 reads CASSYLRGALTGELFF. The CDR3 nucleotides are TGTGCCAGCAGTTACCTTCGGGGGGCTTTGACCGGGGAGCTGTTTTTT.

The J gene is TRBJ1-2, the V gene TRBV18, with 7 bases fitting TRBD1. In germline, CDR1 is KGHSH, CDR2 LQKENI. V gave up 5 bases and J gave up 5 bases; unmatched junction bases: 5. The CDR3 is 13 residues long. CDR3 residues: CASSAKQGYGYTF. The CDR3 DNA follows: TGTGCCAGCTCAGCTAAACAGGGGTATGGCTACACCTTC.

Points on this clone: With a much larger clone just one base away, this may be a read error. CDR3 protein: CASSLGQLQETQYF. CDR3 in DNA: TGCGCCAGCAGCTTGGGACAGCTCCAAGAGACCCAGTACTTC. The V gene is TRBV5-6, the J gene TRBJ2-5, with TRBD1 matching 7 bases. The CDR3 spans 14 residues. Germline assignment: CDR1 SGHDT and CDR2 YYEEEE. The full variable domain, completed using reference TRBV5-6 and TRBJ2-5, is DAGVTQSPTHLIKTRGQQVTLRCSPKSGHDTVSWYQQALGQGPQFIFQYYEEEERQRGNFPDRFSGHQFPNYSSELNVNALLLGDSALYLCASSLGQLQETQYFGPGTRLLVL.

In its sample, this clone was seen once. The chain employs TRBV5-4 and TRBJ1-1, with TRBD1 matching 7 bases. The J segment lost 4 bases and the V segment lost 4 bases, leaving 10 bases of the junction unmatched. CDR3 size: 15 residues. From germline, CDR1 is SGHNT and CDR2 YYREEE (reference sequence). The CDR3 sequence: CASSPTLQGSTEAFF. CDR3 nucleotide sequence: TGTGCCAGCAGCCCAACCCTACAGGGGAGCACTGAAGCTTTCTTT.

The rearrangement uses TRBV28 and TRBJ2-3; D is ambiguous. Trimming pared 3 bases from V and 2 bases from J, leaving 9 bases between. Germline CDR1 MDHEN, CDR2 SYDVKM. The CDR3 is made up of 14 amino acids. This CDR3 reads CASSFRQHTDTQYF. The CDR3 bases are TGTGCCAGCAGTTTTCGGCAGCACACAGATACGCAGTATTTT.

This clone was found a few times. The gene calls are TRBV2 and TRBJ1-5; 9 bases match TRBD1. The germline V gene has CDR1 SNHLY and CDR2 FYNNEI. J gave up 2 bases and V 4 bases, and 0 bases lay outside the gene matches. The CDR3 is made up of 14 amino acids. CDR3 DNA: TGTGCCAGCAGTGGGACAGGGGGCAATCAGCCCCAGCATTTT. The encoded protein is CASSGTGGNQPQHF.

The rearrangement joins TRBV2 to TRBJ2-3; D uncertain. This CDR3 spans 12 amino acids. Trimming left V 4 bases short and J 6 bases short, with 8 bases between. Germline CDR1 reads SNHLY; CDR2 reads FYNNEI. The CDR3 DNA is TGTGCCAGCAGTGCCCCCCGGGATACGCAGTATTTT. Protein: CASSAPRDTQYF.

The chain carries TRBV6-5 and TRBJ1-2; D not resolved. The CDR3 has 13 residues. The germline V and J ends were trimmed by 0 bases and 7 bases, with 9 bases remaining between them. From germline, CDR1 is MNHEY and CDR2 SVGAGI. CDR3: CASSYSSLSGYTF. The CDR3 bases are TGTGCCAGCAGTTACTCGAGCCTTTCTGGCTACACCTTC.

The rearrangement links TRBV18 to TRBJ2-3, with 8 positions matching TRBD2. CDR1 and CDR2 from the germline V gene are KGHSH and LQKENI. Trimming removed 2 bases from V and 4 bases from J; junction bases left unmatched: 8. This CDR3 spans 16 amino acids. The CDR3 is CASSPTTGGPPDTQYF. CDR3 nucleotide sequence: TGTGCCAGCTCACCAACGACGGGAGGGCCCCCAGATACGCAGTATTTT.

The J gene is TRBJ2-3, the V gene TRBV2; 8 bases are shared with TRBD1. CDR1 is SNHLY, CDR2 FYNNEI, per germline. J gave up 4 bases and V 6 bases, and 6 bases lay outside the gene matches. The CDR3 runs 14 residues. CDR3 nucleotides: TGTGCCAGCAGCTTCGGACAGGGTGCAGATACGCAGTATTTT. Translated: CASSFGQGADTQYF.

The chain couples TRBV28 to TRBJ2-7; 13 nucleotides match TRBD2. J was trimmed by 1 base and V by 3 bases; bases with no gene match: 6. The length of the CDR3 is 17 residues. CDR1 is MDHEN and CDR2 is SYDVKM in the germline V gene. The CDR3 spells CASSFQKLAGGSYEQYF. The CDR3 DNA is TGTGCCAGCAGTTTCCAGAAACTAGCGGGAGGGTCCTACGAGCAGTACTTC.

The J gene is TRBJ2-4, the V gene TRBV11-1; TRBD1 matches at 8 bases. The CDR3 sequence is 13 residues long. Trimming removed 8 bases from V and 11 bases from J; junction bases left unmatched: 11. The V gene's germline CDR1 is SGHAT and CDR2 FQDESV (reference sequence). The CDR3 DNA reads TGTGCCAGCCAACCCGACAGGGGAAGAGTTCAGTACTTC. It yields the protein CASQPDRGRVQYF.

The chain carries TRBV29-1 and TRBJ1-2; the D gene is possibly TRBD1 (6 bases). From germline, CDR1 is SQVTM and CDR2 ANQGSEA. The CDR3 consists of 14 residues. The V gene lost 6 bases and the J gene lost 1 base, with 15 bases spanning the gap. DNA for the CDR3: TGCAGCGTCCCTGCGGACAGTTTTAACTATGGCTACACCTTC. This translates into CSVPADSFNYGYTF.

The chain uses TRBV30 and TRBJ1-1; maybe TRBD1 (6 bases). The CDR3 consists of 18 residues. Trimming removed 0 bases from V and 4 bases from J, with 24 bases in between. Germline V gene data show CDR1 as GTSNPN and CDR2 as SVGIG (reference sequence). The CDR3 reads CAWSVQFSGGGGGTEAFF. The CDR3 nucleotides read TGTGCCTGGAGTGTACAGTTTTCGGGAGGCGGAGGGGGCACTGAAGCTTTCTTT.

This clone has only a few counts. V gene TRBV28 combines with J gene TRBJ2-1; 15 positions match TRBD2. J was trimmed by 8 bases and V by 5 bases; bases with no gene match: 7. The CDR3 totals 16 residues. The germline V gene encodes CDR1 MDHEN and CDR2 SYDVKM. The CDR3 nucleotides are TGTGCCAGCAGTCTGGGACTAGCGGGAGGTTTCGATGAGCAGTTCTTC. Its translation: CASSLGLAGGFDEQFF. The whole variable domain, filled in from reference TRBV28 and TRBJ2-1, reads DVKVTQSSRYLVKRTGEKVFLECVQDMDHENMFWYRQDPGLGLRLIYFSYDVKMKEKGDIPEGYSVSREKKERFSLILESASTNQTSMYLCASSLGLAGGFDEQFFGPGTRLTVL.